This T cell receptor (beta chain) was sequenced in a study of CD8 T cells in ankylosing spondylitis. TCRdb called the 5' RACE reads again in MiXCR, with one record for every CDR3 protein. This sample has fewer than 200,000 distinct CDR3 sequences, with 9.8% found just once. The germline V gene encodes CDR1 LGHNA and CDR2 YNFKEQ. This CDR3 region has 15 residues. The V end lost 6 bases, the J end lost 2 bases, and 15 bases lay between the germline ends. This clonotype originated in a female donor with ankylosing spondylitis or in good health (not recorded which). The rearrangement joins TRBV4-2 to TRBJ2-3, with D tentatively TRBD1 or TRBD2 (5 bases each). The sample comprised blood, either unsorted or a sorted T cell fraction (not recorded which). CDR3 region: CASSPIGAFTDTQYF. For the CDR3, the DNA is TGTGCCAGCAGTCCCATCGGGGCGTTCACAGATACGCAGTATTTT.